A single sample is the source of the 29 T cell receptor beta chains below, sequenced in a study of cytomegalovirus exposure and HLA in healthy donors. The PCR employed 60 Vbeta primers together with 13 Jbeta primers. Repertoires were generated with immunoSEQ multiplex PCR, while TCRdb's copy carries only in-frame clones and drops some. Here the sample spans about 150,000 clones, 50% to 75% being singletons. The sequencing input was PBMCs. The receptors come from a woman aged 25 to 39 in good health and CMV-seropositive.

The chain links TRBV19 to TRBJ2-1; 7 bases match TRBD2. Germline-derived CDR1 and CDR2 are LNHDA and SQIVND (reference sequence). The CDR3 is made up of 14 amino acids. The J segment lost 0 bases and the V segment lost 8 bases, leaving 4 bases of the junction unmatched. CDR3 bases: TGTGCCAGTGACGGGGGGAGCTCCTACAATGAGCAGTTCTTC. Translation gives CASDGGSSYNEQFF.

J is TRBJ1-1 and V is TRBV9; D gene uncertain. Trimming removed 0 bases at V and 2 bases at J, with 8 bases between. This CDR3 is built from 14 residues. The germline V gene encodes CDR1 SGDLS and CDR2 YYNGEE. DNA of the CDR3: TGTGCCAGCAGCGTAGCAGATTTCAACACTGAAGCTTTCTTT. Amino acids: CASSVADFNTEAFF.

The J gene is TRBJ1-4, the V gene TRBV6-6; D is ambiguous. The CDR3 is 12 amino acids. The germline V gene has CDR1 MNHNY and CDR2 SVGAGI (reference sequence). With 0 bases removed from V and 11 bases from J, the gap between germline ends came to 7 bases. The CDR3 DNA is TGTGCCAGCAGTTACTCAATGGGCAAACTGTTTTTT. Residues: CASSYSMGKLFF.

The rearrangement links TRBV5-1 to TRBJ2-7, with 8 nucleotides matching TRBD1. Looked up from germline, CDR1 is SGHRS and CDR2 is YFSETQ. This CDR3 is 15 amino acids long. Trimming cost V 1 base and J 4 bases; bases outside gene matches: 7. The CDR3 DNA reads as TGCGCCAGCAGCTTGTCGGGGCAGGGGGCGTACGAGCAGTACTTC. It encodes CASSLSGQGAYEQYF.

CDR3 nucleotides: TGCAGTGCTATTCACGGCACTGAAGCTTTCTTT. Protein sequence: CSAIHGTEAFF. The chain joins TRBV20-1 to TRBJ1-1; D unclear. The CDR3 sequence is 11 residues long. The germline V and J ends were trimmed by 4 bases and 4 bases, with 7 bases remaining between them. The germline V gene encodes CDR1 DFQATT and CDR2 SNEGSKA (reference sequence).

This chain connects TRBV20-1 to TRBJ1-4; D remains unclear. The CDR3 loop spans 11 amino acids. Germline CDR1 and CDR2: DFQATT and SNEGSKA (reference sequence). V was cut by 5 bases and J by 6 bases, with 7 bases left in between. The CDR3 region has the DNA TGCAGTGCTCCCGGTTATGAAAAACTGTTTTTT. This encodes CSAPGYEKLFF.

The chain links TRBV4-2 to TRBJ2-3; 8 bases match TRBD2. The CDR3 sequence is 15 residues long. With 2 bases clipped from V and 4 bases from J, the junction kept 5 bases outside the gene matches. CDR1 and CDR2 from the germline V gene are LGHNA and YNFKEQ. The CDR3 is CASSQPGGPADTQYF. The CDR3 DNA is TGTGCCAGCAGCCAACCGGGGGGGCCTGCAGATACGCAGTATTTT.

J is TRBJ2-6 and V is TRBV7-9; tentative D call: TRBD1 (6 bases). The CDR3 is made up of 17 amino acids. V was clipped by 3 bases and J by 2 bases, with 14 bases between them. The germline gives CDR1 SEHNR, CDR2 FQNEAQ (reference sequence). The chain's CDR3 is CASSFAGALAGANVLTF. The CDR3 region has the DNA TGTGCCAGCAGCTTCGCAGGGGCGCTCGCTGGGGCCAACGTCCTGACTTTC.

The table lists this clone with a count of one. This chain connects TRBV6-5 to TRBJ2-5, with 8 bases matching TRBD2. The CDR3 runs 14 residues. V lost 5 bases, J lost 5 bases, and 7 bases stayed unmatched. Germline values: CDR1 MNHEY, CDR2 SVGAGI. CDR3 sequence (DNA): TGTGCCAGCAGTCGATCCGGGGGGGCGGAGACCCAGTACTTC. Amino acids: CASSRSGGAETQYF.

This sequence joins TRBV29-1 and TRBJ2-2, with 8 bases fitting TRBD1. From germline, CDR1 is SQVTM and CDR2 ANQGSEA. This CDR3 region has 14 residues. V gave up 6 bases and J gave up 4 bases; unmatched junction bases: 7. CDR3 nucleotide sequence: TGCAGCGTGGGCCCCAGGGGGCTCACCGGGGAGCTGTTTTTT. It translates to CSVGPRGLTGELFF.

The CDR3 sequence: CASSLWTGEAGELFF. The CDR3 bases are TGTGCCAGCAGTTTGTGGACAGGGGAAGCCGGGGAGCTGTTTTTT. This chain links TRBV6-5 with TRBJ2-2; TRBD1 agrees at 9 bases. Looked up from germline, CDR1 is MNHEY and CDR2 is SVGAGI. This CDR3 comprises 15 residues. Trimming cost V 4 bases and J 6 bases; bases outside gene matches: 6.

Here the CDR3 DNA reads TGTGCCAGCAGTGAATCGAGGACAGGGTCCGGGGAGCTGTTTTTT. Its protein product is CASSESRTGSGELFF. The rearrangement uses TRBV25-1 and TRBJ2-2, with 8 positions matching TRBD1. V lost 1 base to trimming and J lost 6 bases; unmatched junction nucleotides: 4. The germline V gene encodes CDR1 MGHDK and CDR2 SYGVNS. This CDR3 has 15 residues.

The V and J genes are TRBV6-5 and TRBJ1-5; 7 bases align to TRBD1. The CDR3 loop spans 14 amino acids. Trimming at V came to 6 bases and at J to 2 bases, leaving 4 bases not matched to a gene. Germline values: CDR1 MNHEY, CDR2 SVGAGI. The CDR3 nucleotides read TGTGCCAGCAGGAAAGACAGGGGCAATCAGCCCCAGCATTTT. It is translated as CASRKDRGNQPQHF.

This chain uses TRBV2 with TRBJ1-2, with 7 bases fitting TRBD1. Germline assignment: CDR1 SNHLY and CDR2 FYNNEI. The CDR3 is 11 amino acids. The V segment lost 6 bases and the J segment 5 bases; nucleotides outside the gene matches: 0. The CDR3 bases are TGTGCCAGCAGGGACAGGTATGGCTACACCTTC. It translates to CASRDRYGYTF.

A few counts support this clone. The V call is TRBV10-3, the J call TRBJ2-7; D is uncertain. Germline V CDR1 and CDR2: ENHRY, SYGVKD. The V end lost 2 bases, the J end lost 4 bases, and 12 bases lay between the germline ends. This CDR3 is 14 amino acids long. CDR3 region: CAISELGVAYEQYF. The DNA for the CDR3 is TGTGCCATCAGTGAGCTGGGTGTAGCTTACGAGCAGTACTTC.

The chain couples TRBV27 to TRBJ1-2; 7 bases agree with TRBD1. CDR3 length: 13 amino acids. Germline values: CDR1 MNHEY, CDR2 SMNVEV (reference sequence). Unmatched junction bases numbered 4, after V lost 5 bases and J lost 4 bases. This CDR3 is CASSRDSGYGYTF. CDR3 nucleotides: TGTGCCAGCAGTCGGGACAGTGGCTATGGCTACACCTTC.

The chain recombines TRBV25-1 with TRBJ1-2; TRBD1 is a possible D gene (6 bases). This CDR3 region has 14 residues. Trimming left V 6 bases short and J 2 bases short, with 13 bases between. CDR1 is MGHDK and CDR2 is SYGVNS in the germline V gene. The DNA for the CDR3 is TGTGCCAGCAGCGATGGGCAGGGGAACTATGGCTACACCTTC. Its protein product is CASSDGQGNYGYTF.

Only a few counts were recorded for this clone. V and J are TRBV18 and TRBJ1-4; 7 nucleotides match TRBD1. The CDR3 contains 15 residues. V shed 3 bases, J shed 3 bases, and the junction held 4 bases outside the gene matches. CDR1 and CDR2 from the germline V gene are KGHSH and LQKENI. The chain's CDR3 is CASSPQGVANEKLFF. CDR3 nucleotide sequence: TGTGCCAGCTCACCCCAGGGGGTGGCTAATGAAAAACTGTTTTTT.

This sequence joins TRBV15 and TRBJ1-2; D remains ambiguous. The germline CDR1 and CDR2 sequences are LNHNV and YYDKDF (reference sequence). Trimming cost V 1 base and J 4 bases, with 10 bases left between them. The length of the CDR3 is 14 residues. The CDR3 DNA is TGTGCCACCAGCAGAGTTGCGGGAAGCTATGGCTACACCTTC. Translating gives CATSRVAGSYGYTF.

The chain recombines TRBV6-1 with TRBJ1-5; D call uncertain. Germline CDR1 and CDR2: MNHNS and SASEGT. The CDR3 sequence is 14 residues long. V lost 5 bases and J lost 3, with 11 bases in between. CDR3 region: CASSRRENNQPQHF. The DNA of the CDR3 is TGTGCCAGCAGTCGCCGGGAAAACAATCAGCCCCAGCATTTT.

The J gene is TRBJ2-1, the V gene TRBV9, with D possibly being TRBD2 (7 bases). Trimming removed 5 bases at V and 2 bases at J, with 17 bases between. There are 16 residues in the CDR3. In germline, CDR1 is SGDLS, CDR2 YYNGEE. CDR3 bases: TGTGCCAGCAGGCAAGAGGGGGGGAGAGCCTACAATGAGCAGTTCTTC. Protein: CASRQEGGRAYNEQFF.

This clone was found a few times. CDR3 coding DNA: TGTGCCAGCAGCTCCCGAAAGATGGGCAGCCCCGGGGTGGATACGCAGTATTTT. It translates to CASSSRKMGSPGVDTQYF. This chain uses TRBV7-7 with TRBJ2-3, with D possibly TRBD2 on 5 matching bases. V was pared by 4 bases and J by 6 bases, with 26 bases between. CDR3 length: 18 residues. Germline CDR1 and CDR2: SSHAT and FNYEAQ (reference sequence).

This clone was seen a handful of times. The chain couples TRBV6-9 to TRBJ2-5; D gene unclear. Germline assignment: CDR1 MNHGY and CDR2 SVAAGI. With 2 bases removed from V and 5 bases from J, the gap between germline ends came to 15 bases. This CDR3 comprises 15 residues. The CDR3 reads CASSYGGGAHETQYF. CDR3 bases: TGTGCCAGCAGTTATGGTGGCGGAGCCCACGAGACCCAGTACTTC.

The chain links TRBV2 to TRBJ2-3; the match to TRBD2 covers 9 bases. The germline V gene encodes CDR1 SNHLY and CDR2 FYNNEI. J lost 0 bases, V lost 2 bases, and 6 bases had no gene match. This CDR3 is 17 amino acids long. CDR3 in amino acids: CASSEWGLAASTDTQYF. The CDR3 DNA reads as TGTGCCAGCAGTGAATGGGGACTAGCTGCTAGCACAGATACGCAGTATTTT.

V gene TRBV4-2 combines with J gene TRBJ2-3, with D possibly TRBD2 on 6 matching bases. The CDR3 has 14 residues. The V gene's germline CDR1 is LGHNA and CDR2 YNFKEQ. Trimming left V 10 bases short and J 5 bases short, with 19 bases between. In DNA, the CDR3 is TGTGCCACCAGTAAAGGAGGGGATTTAGATACGCAGTATTTT. The encoded protein is CATSKGGDLDTQYF.

The chain carries TRBV5-1 and TRBJ2-7, with D possibly being TRBD1 (5 bases). Per germline, CDR1 SGHRS and CDR2 YFSETQ. Trimming removed 4 bases at V and 4 bases at J, with 12 bases between. The CDR3 runs to 13 residues. The CDR3 DNA reads as TGCGCCAGCAGCCCGGGCAGGGTATACGAGCAGTACTTC. Amino acids: CASSPGRVYEQYF.

This clone was counted between two and nine times. This chain connects TRBV27 to TRBJ2-7, with 7 bases matching TRBD2. CDR1 is MNHEY, CDR2 SMNVEV, per germline (reference sequence). Trimming took 6 bases from V and 3 from J; bases not matched to a gene: 8. CDR3 length: 14 residues. CDR3 sequence: CASRGWGGDYEQYF. Written as DNA, the CDR3 is TGTGCCAGCAGAGGCTGGGGGGGAGACTACGAGCAGTACTTC.

About this clone: Other nucleotide sequences in the sample specify the same CDR3. V gene TRBV6-6 combines with J gene TRBJ1-1, with D hard to call. The germline V and J ends were trimmed by 0 bases and 8 bases, with 13 bases remaining between them. The germline V gene encodes CDR1 MNHNY and CDR2 SVGAGI (reference sequence). The CDR3 runs 14 residues. CDR3 nucleotide sequence: TGTGCCAGCAGTTACTCTGGAGGAGGCACGGAAGCTTTCTTT. Protein product: CASSYSGGGTEAFF.

The CDR3 DNA reads as TGTGCCTGGAGTGTTCGGGGAGTTGGAAACACCATATATTTT. Translation: CAWSVRGVGNTIYF. The rearrangement links TRBV30 to TRBJ1-3; D ambiguous. With 0 bases removed from V and 3 bases from J, the gap between germline ends came to 9 bases. The CDR3 has 14 amino acids. The germline V gene encodes CDR1 GTSNPN and CDR2 SVGIG (reference sequence).